These 3 T cell receptor beta chains share one sample of origin, sequenced in a study of T cells after yellow fever vaccination. In TCRdb, the 5' RACE reads were re-called with MiXCR into one record per CDR3 protein. Of around 350,000 distinct CDR3 sequences listed, under 7.5% are singletons. The sample here was PBMCs, taken 5 days after the yellow fever booster vaccination. The receptors stem from a man aged 30 to 45 who received the YFV17D yellow fever vaccine.

The gene calls are TRBV5-1 and TRBJ2-7; TRBD1 is a possible D gene (5 bases). Trimming shortened V by 7 bases and J by 2 bases, and 16 bases separated the two germline ends. In germline, CDR1 is SGHRS, CDR2 YFSETQ. CDR3 length equals 14 residues. CDR3: CASEPPGNPYEQYF. The DNA for the CDR3 is TGCGCCAGCGAACCCCCAGGGAACCCCTACGAGCAGTACTTC.

This clonotype was seen only a few times. The V call is TRBV29-1, the J call TRBJ2-3; a possible D gene is TRBD2 (6 bases). In germline, CDR1 is SQVTM, CDR2 ANQGSEA. CDR3 length: 10 amino acids. The CDR3 coding sequence is TGCGGACTGGGAGGAGATACGCAGTATTTT. This sequence encodes CGLGGDTQYF.

This clonotype was detected many times. A read error may produce the germline difference seen at one junction end. The CDR3 protein is CSAGDQFTQNF. CDR3 DNA: TGCAGTGCTGGAGACCAGTTTACACAGAACTTC. The chain uses TRBV20-1 and TRBJ2-1; no definite D call. Germline-derived CDR1 and CDR2 are DFQATT and SNEGSKA (reference sequence). The CDR3 extends over 11 amino acids.